One sample yielded the 2 T cell receptor beta chains listed below, sequenced in a study of blood T cell repertoires in COVID-19. The protocol was immunoSEQ multiplex PCR, while the TCRdb copy is restricted to in-frame clones and leaves out a portion. The sample yields 300,000 to 450,000 clones, roughly 90% seen once. Sequenced sample: peripheral blood. The source is a young woman with COVID-19, enrolled during active disease.

The chain combines TRBV5-5 with TRBJ1-1; a possible D gene is TRBD1 (5 bases). CDR1 and CDR2 (germline): SGHKS, YYEKEE (reference sequence). CDR3 length: 13 residues. V was cut by 3 bases and J by 7 bases, with 13 bases left in between. The CDR3 sequence is CASSWGPQIEAFF. The CDR3 bases are TGTGCCAGCAGCTGGGGCCCACAGATTGAAGCTTTCTTT.

The gene calls are TRBV27 and TRBJ1-4; D might be TRBD1 (6 bases). CDR1 is MNHEY and CDR2 is SMNVEV in the germline V gene (reference sequence). The CDR3 is made up of 12 amino acids. Trimming removed 2 bases at V and 11 bases at J, with 9 bases between. The CDR3 DNA follows: TGTGCCAGCAGTTTACGCGGACAGAAACTGTTTTTT. Translated: CASSLRGQKLFF.